The 24 T cell receptor beta chains presented below share a single source sample, sequenced in a study of blood T cell repertoires in COVID-19. Some clones are missing from TCRdb's copy, which holds only in-frame ones; the method was immunoSEQ multiplex PCR. This sample has under 150,000 clones, with about 80% found just once. The sequencing input was peripheral blood. Receptor source: a man aged 35 to 55 with active or convalescent COVID-19.

The rearrangement uses TRBV19 and TRBJ1-2, with D possibly TRBD1 on 5 matching bases. Between the trimmed V and J ends, which lost 3 bases and 8 bases, there was a span of 13 bases. The CDR3 contains 13 residues. Germline CDR1 and CDR2: LNHDA and SQIVND (reference sequence). CDR3 in amino acids: CASSITGAPGYTF. CDR3 nucleotides: TGTGCCAGTAGTATTACTGGGGCGCCCGGCTACACCTTC.

The rearrangement uses TRBV5-6 and TRBJ1-2; D may be TRBD1 (5 bases). CDR3 size: 12 residues. V was pared by 0 bases and J by 8 bases, with 8 bases between. Germline CDR1 SGHDT, CDR2 YYEEEE. The CDR3 sequence is CASSLVQGGYTF. The CDR3 nucleotides are TGTGCCAGCAGCTTGGTCCAGGGAGGCTACACCTTC.

This chain connects TRBV10-3 to TRBJ1-6; a weak D match, TRBD1 (6 bases). Trimming shortened V by 4 bases and J by 5 bases, and 9 bases separated the two germline ends. The CDR3 loop spans 14 amino acids. Germline assignment: CDR1 ENHRY and CDR2 SYGVKD. As DNA, the CDR3 is TGTGCCATCAGTGGGGGGCGGGATAATTCACCCCTCCACTTT. It yields the protein CAISGGRDNSPLHF.

This clone was found a few times. The gene calls are TRBV6-6 and TRBJ2-3; no firm D call. The germline V gene encodes CDR1 MNHNY and CDR2 SVGAGI (reference sequence). V was pared by 8 bases and J by 10 bases, with 19 bases between. The CDR3 runs 13 residues. The chain's CDR3 is CASLRGSPPSQYF. Here the CDR3 DNA reads TGTGCCAGCTTGCGTGGTTCCCCACCCTCGCAGTATTTT.

The table lists this clone with a few counts. The rearrangement uses TRBV2 and TRBJ1-1; D is possibly TRBD1 (6 bases). Trimming pared 5 bases from V and 0 bases from J, leaving 19 bases between. CDR1 and CDR2 from the germline V gene are SNHLY and FYNNEI. The CDR3 extends over 17 amino acids. CDR3 protein: CASSFAGTMGLNTEAFF. The CDR3 nucleotides are TGTGCCAGCAGTTTTGCCGGGACAATGGGTTTGAACACTGAAGCTTTCTTT. Complete variable domain (other parts from reference TRBV2 and TRBJ1-1): EPEVTQTPSHQVTQMGQEVILRCVPISNHLYFYWYRQILGQKVEFLVSFYNNEISEKSEIFDDQFSVERPDGSNFTLKIRSTKLEDSAMYFCASSFAGTMGLNTEAFFGQGTRLTVV.

The chain employs TRBV19 and TRBJ1-2; D is uncertain. Germline V gene data show CDR1 as LNHDA and CDR2 as SQIVND (reference sequence). The CDR3 extends over 12 amino acids. V lost 7 bases and J 4 bases, leaving 10 bases between the germline ends. Here the CDR3 DNA reads TGTGCCAGTACTCCGGGTAGCTATGGCTACACCTTC. Its translation is CASTPGSYGYTF. Using reference TRBV19 and TRBJ1-2 for the parts outside the CDR3, the full variable domain is DGGITQSPKYLFRKEGQNVTLSCEQNLNHDAMYWYRQDPGQGLRLIYYSQIVNDFQKGDIAEGYSVSREKKESFPLTVTSAQKNPTAFYLCASTPGSYGYTFGSGTRLTVV.

This chain uses TRBV5-8 with TRBJ1-2; D gene uncertain. This CDR3 spans 12 amino acids. Deletions cut 2 bases from V and 8 bases from J, with 10 bases between. CDR1 and CDR2 from the germline V gene are SGHTS and YDEGEE. CDR3 amino acids: CASSFSGSGYTF. Here the CDR3 DNA reads TGTGCCAGCAGCTTTTCAGGATCCGGCTACACCTTC. The full variable domain, completed using reference TRBV5-8 and TRBJ1-2, is EAGVTQSPTHLIKTRGQQATLRCSPISGHTSVYWYQQALGLGLQFLLWYDEGEERNRGNFPPRFSGRQFPNYSSELNVNALELEDSALYLCASSFSGSGYTFGSGTRLTVV.

The chain couples TRBV6-5 to TRBJ1-6; 7 nucleotides align to TRBD1. CDR3 size: 14 residues. Trimming took 5 bases from V and 7 from J; bases not matched to a gene: 5. The germline V gene has CDR1 MNHEY and CDR2 SVGAGI. CDR3 loop: CASSRQGLNSPLHF. CDR3 DNA: TGTGCCAGCAGTAGACAGGGTCTAAATTCACCCCTCCACTTT.

In its sample, this clone was seen once. The rearrangement joins TRBV2 to TRBJ1-4; D ambiguous. CDR3 size: 14 residues. Looked up from germline, CDR1 is SNHLY and CDR2 is FYNNEI. The V end was cut by 6 bases, the J end by 0 bases, with 8 bases between. In DNA, the CDR3 is TGTGCCAGCAGGGTAGAGTCAACTAATGAAAAACTGTTTTTT. It specifies CASRVESTNEKLFF.

The chain joins TRBV30 to TRBJ2-3, with 10 positions matching TRBD2. V lost 0 bases to trimming and J lost 6 bases; unmatched junction nucleotides: 6. There are 15 residues in the CDR3. CDR1 and CDR2 from the germline V gene are GTSNPN and SVGIG (reference sequence). The CDR3 DNA follows: TGTGCCTGGAGTGTACAAAGCGGGGGGGTGGATACGCAGTATTTT. This translates into CAWSVQSGGVDTQYF.

This rearrangement joins TRBV14 to TRBJ2-2; 10 bases map to TRBD1. Germline loops: CDR1 SGHDN, CDR2 FVKESK. CDR3 length equals 16 residues. V was clipped by 2 bases and J by 5 bases; unmatched bases: 5. CDR3: CASSQNDRGRTGELFF. Written as DNA, the CDR3 is TGTGCCAGCAGCCAAAACGACAGGGGGCGGACCGGGGAGCTGTTTTTT.

This clone has a single count. This chain uses TRBV5-1 with TRBJ1-2; D is possibly TRBD1 (5 bases). Germline CDR1 and CDR2: SGHRS and YFSETQ. CDR3 size: 15 residues. Trimming removed 4 bases from V and 1 base from J, with 14 bases in between. CDR3 residues: CASSPRSGFNYGYTF. CDR3 DNA sequence: TGCGCCAGCAGCCCACGGTCAGGGTTTAACTATGGCTACACCTTC. The entire variable domain, with the rest obtained from reference TRBV5-1 and TRBJ1-2, is as follows: KAGVTQTPRYLIKTRGQQVTLSCSPISGHRSVSWYQQTPGQGLQFLFEYFSETQRNKGNFPGRFSGRQFSNSRSEMNVSTLELGDSALYLCASSPRSGFNYGYTFGSGTRLTVV.

In the case of this clone: Other DNA variants within this sample encode the same CDR3. The chain recombines TRBV7-9 with TRBJ2-5, with 7 positions matching TRBD2. The J segment lost 4 bases and the V segment lost 4 bases, leaving 3 bases of the junction unmatched. The CDR3 covers 13 residues. CDR1 and CDR2 from the germline V gene are SEHNR and FQNEAQ (reference sequence). DNA of the CDR3: TGTGCCAGCAGCTCATCGGGGGGAGAGACCCAGTACTTC. Amino acid sequence: CASSSSGGETQYF.

The chain couples TRBV9 to TRBJ1-1; possible D gene TRBD1, 5 bases. V shed 1 base and J shed 9 bases, with 22 bases lying between them. This CDR3 is 16 amino acids long. Germline lookup yields CDR1 SGDLS and CDR2 YYNGEE. The CDR3 DNA follows: TGTGCCAGCAGCGTAAACGACGGGGGGGAGTTAGACCAAGCTTTCTTT. It is translated as CASSVNDGGELDQAFF.

V usage is TRBV18 and J usage is TRBJ1-2, with D unresolved. Trimming pared 3 bases from V and 4 bases from J, leaving 15 bases between. Germline V gene data show CDR1 as KGHSH and CDR2 as LQKENI. This CDR3 is 15 amino acids long. In nucleotides, the CDR3 is TGTGCCAGCTCACCGGAGGATGACGTGGGCTATGGCTACACCTTC. This gives the protein CASSPEDDVGYGYTF.

The V gene is TRBV19, the J gene TRBJ2-1, with 14 bases fitting TRBD2. Trimming took 5 bases from V and 4 from J; bases not matched to a gene: 13. The CDR3 is 19 amino acids. Germline V gives CDR1 LNHDA, CDR2 SQIVND (reference sequence). The CDR3 DNA sequence: TGTGCCAGTAGTCTCCCGACTAGCGGGGGGGCCTTGAAATACAATGAGCAGTTCTTC. Translation gives CASSLPTSGGALKYNEQFF. The full variable domain, in which reference TRBV19 and TRBJ2-1 provide the parts outside the CDR3, is DGGITQSPKYLFRKEGQNVTLSCEQNLNHDAMYWYRQDPGQGLRLIYYSQIVNDFQKGDIAEGYSVSREKKESFPLTVTSAQKNPTAFYLCASSLPTSGGALKYNEQFFGPGTRLTVL.

Concerning this clone itself: Other DNA sequences in the sample encode the same CDR3. The rearrangement links TRBV6-4 to TRBJ1-5; tentative D call: TRBD1 (6 bases). Trimming left V 3 bases short and J 4 bases short, with 7 bases between. This CDR3 contains 13 residues. Per the germline V gene, CDR1 is MRHNA and CDR2 is SNTAGT. The CDR3 DNA reads TGTGCCAGCAGTGAGGGGGCGAATCAGCCCCAGCATTTT. Residues: CASSEGANQPQHF.

CDR3 region: CSVAAGRTEAFF. DNA of the CDR3: TGCAGCGTAGCGGCAGGGAGGACTGAAGCTTTCTTT. This sequence joins TRBV29-1 and TRBJ1-1; weak D call: TRBD1 (5 bases). V lost 6 bases to trimming and J lost 5 bases, with 13 bases between them. The CDR3 contains 12 residues. Germline V gene data show CDR1 as SQVTM and CDR2 as ANQGSEA.

The chain recombines TRBV19 with TRBJ2-3; D uncertain. Germline V gene sequence: CDR1 LNHDA, CDR2 SQIVND (reference sequence). V was cut by 3 bases and J by 1 base, with 5 bases left in between. This CDR3 has 13 residues. The CDR3 DNA reads TGTGCCAGTAGTATTGAGGGCACAGATACGCAGTATTTT. Translation gives CASSIEGTDTQYF.

This chain uses TRBV27 with TRBJ1-6, with D uncertain. This CDR3 region has 15 residues. CDR1 is MNHEY, CDR2 SMNVEV, per germline (reference sequence). Trimming cost V 6 bases and J 7 bases, with 16 bases left between them. CDR3 in DNA: TGTGCCAGCAGGCTCGAGGGCTCGGGAAATTCACCCCTCCACTTT. It specifies CASRLEGSGNSPLHF.

The chain couples TRBV6-6 to TRBJ1-5, with D maybe TRBD1 (5 bases). This CDR3 has 13 amino acids. Deletions cut 5 bases from V and 8 bases from J, with 13 bases between. CDR1 and CDR2 from the germline V gene are MNHNY and SVGAGI (reference sequence). CDR3 sequence (DNA): TGTGCCAGCAGTAGGCAGGGTGTGGAGCCCCAGCATTTT. This sequence encodes CASSRQGVEPQHF.

On this clone: Other DNA sequences from this sample encode an identical CDR3 as well. This chain uses TRBV5-1 with TRBJ1-5; 7 nucleotides agree with TRBD1. V lost 0 bases and J lost 1; bases outside the gene matches: 1. Germline V gene sequence: CDR1 SGHRS, CDR2 YFSETQ. This CDR3 comprises 15 residues. CDR3 protein: CASSLEGASNQPQHF. The CDR3 DNA is TGCGCCAGCAGCTTGGAGGGGGCCAGCAATCAGCCCCAGCATTTT.

V and J are TRBV19 and TRBJ1-1; the D gene is possibly TRBD1 (6 bases). Germline CDR1 LNHDA, CDR2 SQIVND (reference sequence). V gave up 7 bases and J gave up 0 bases, with 15 bases separating them. The CDR3 loop spans 15 amino acids. The CDR3 sequence is CASTLRAGVNTEAFF. The CDR3 coding sequence is TGTGCCAGTACCCTCCGCGCAGGGGTGAACACTGAAGCTTTCTTT.

V and J are TRBV30 and TRBJ2-1; 10 bases agree with TRBD2. The germline gives CDR1 GTSNPN, CDR2 SVGIG (reference sequence). The CDR3 loop spans 14 amino acids. The trim removed 3 bases at V and 9 bases at J, leaving 8 bases unmatched. CDR3 sequence (DNA): TGTGCCTGGAGAGAAGCGGGGGGGCTAGGTGAGCAGTTCTTC. Protein sequence: CAWREAGGLGEQFF.